This is a list of T cell receptor beta chains from one sample in a study of T cell changes during pregnancy in multiple sclerosis. The assay was immunoSEQ multiplex PCR, and TCRdb's table has in-frame clones only and misses some. The data show approximately 85,000 clones, about 89% seen once. The source material was peripheral blood, sampled in the first trimester of pregnancy. The source of these receptors is a female donor with multiple sclerosis, enrolled in a pregnancy study. The CDR3 runs from the conserved cysteine through the conserved F or W. Each record gives: D gene, V gene, J gene, CDR3 protein. The D gene is left open where the match is weak.

-,TRBV6-5,TRBJ1-5,CASSYNDINQPQHF
-,TRBV28,TRBJ1-2,CASSLPGKGYGYTF
-,TRBV7-2,TRBJ2-5,CASRTGLKETQYF
-,TRBV5-5,TRBJ2-1,CASSSDLSGEQFF
-,TRBV10-3,TRBJ1-1,CAINSVRWTEAFF
-,TRBV6-1,TRBJ2-3,CASSVFEGAPTF
TRBD2,TRBV7-2,TRBJ2-1,CASSLRPGTSGGGEQFF
-,TRBV28,TRBJ2-7,CASSLYHRTALYEQYF
TRBD1,TRBV6-6,TRBJ1-6,CASSNRDRNSPLHF
-,TRBV11-3,TRBJ2-7,CASSPQEGFYEQYF
-,TRBV2,TRBJ1-1,CASRDGHLTEAFF
-,TRBV5-6,TRBJ1-2,CASSILLGGYTF
-,TRBV2,TRBJ1-1,CASSEPAEAFF
TRBD2,TRBV7-2,TRBJ2-1,CASSYPGLAIEQFF
-,TRBV5-6,TRBJ1-5,CASSPGGQPQHF
-,TRBV4-1,TRBJ2-1,CASSHPWTSYNEQFF
TRBD1,TRBV12-5,TRBJ1-2,CASGRGTGTREYGYTF
-,TRBV30,TRBJ1-1,CAWTAGKNTEAFF
-,TRBV19,TRBJ1-5,CASSKGRISNQPQHF
TRBD1,TRBV28,TRBJ2-7,CASSFISGTGRRTYEQYF
-,TRBV5-1,TRBJ1-1,CASSLEQGGVNTEAFF
TRBD2,TRBV2,TRBJ2-7,CASSRLSGDSYEQYF
TRBD2,TRBV2,TRBJ2-1,CASSELLAGQFF
-,TRBV27,TRBJ2-2,CASSLYDRNTGELFF
TRBD1,TRBV6-5,TRBJ2-1,CASRPSDRHNEQFF
TRBD1,TRBV13,TRBJ2-3,CASRGTGRSTDTQYF
TRBD2,TRBV11-2,TRBJ2-2,CASSPRGLAGPRGGELFF
-,TRBV9,TRBJ2-3,CASSPGTVDTQYF
-,TRBV30,TRBJ1-2,CAWGRHPYGYTF
-,TRBV2,TRBJ1-3,CASGTFSDTIYF
-,TRBV29-1,TRBJ1-1,CSVDGRGGTEAFF
TRBD1,TRBV12-5,TRBJ2-2,CASGMGQANTGELFF
TRBD2,TRBV30,TRBJ2-7,CAWSYPGGPGAGDYEQYF
-,TRBV5-4,TRBJ2-5,CASSLAQAETQYF
-,TRBV19,TRBJ2-7,CASSIDPPYEQYF
TRBD1,TRBV18,TRBJ2-7,CASSLKQGSYEQYF
TRBD2,TRBV29-1,TRBJ2-3,CSVVGSIAGVSTDTQYF
TRBD1,TRBV9,TRBJ2-7,CASSVGGDRSYEQYF
TRBD1,TRBV5-1,TRBJ2-3,CASSPRTGDTTQYF
TRBD2,TRBV5-1,TRBJ2-2,CASSFDAGGTGELFF
TRBD1,TRBV27,TRBJ2-3,CASSPTGGSTDTQYF
-,TRBV14,TRBJ2-1,CASSRGTYNEQFF
TRBD1,TRBV7-9,TRBJ2-2,CASSSGQGGRTGELFF
-,TRBV5-6,TRBJ2-5,CASSRWGDSSQETQYF
-,TRBV19,TRBJ1-5,CASSIPRQGRGKSNQPQHF
TRBD1,TRBV5-1,TRBJ2-6,CASSSGQGVSGANVLTF
TRBD1,TRBV6-1,TRBJ2-7,CASSELGQGSHEQYF
-,TRBV30,TRBJ2-2,CAWSVIVGAGELFF
-,TRBV28,TRBJ1-5,CASSSGRVSNQPQHF
-,TRBV2,TRBJ2-1,CASSELAGREQFF